Following are 25 T cell receptor beta chains from one sample sequenced in a study of T cell repertoires in cytomegalovirus infection. Each CDR3 protein gets one entry after TCRdb re-called the reads with MiXCR. Among a few hundred thousand distinct CDR3 sequences listed, about 26% were seen once. Sequenced input: PBMCs. The origin of the receptors is a human donor in good health (CMV status not recorded). Some clones in this sample may be carry-over from other donors' samples.

The V and J genes are TRBV9 and TRBJ2-5; 10 bases align to TRBD2. After removal of 3 bases from V and 1 base from J, the junction contained 6 bases not matched to a gene. CDR3 length equals 16 residues. The germline gives CDR1 SGDLS, CDR2 YYNGEE. The DNA for the CDR3 is TGTGCCAGCAGCGCTTTGACTAGCGGGTTCCAAGAGACCCAGTACTTC. It codes for CASSALTSGFQETQYF.

Ten or more counts support this clonotype. The rearrangement links TRBV7-2 to TRBJ2-1; possible D gene TRBD1, 6 bases. Germline CDR1 and CDR2: SGHTA and FQGNSA. The V gene lost 2 bases and the J gene lost 3 bases, with 11 bases spanning the gap. The CDR3 is 15 amino acids. As DNA, the CDR3 is TGTGCCAGCAGCTTACGACAGGCCAACTACAATGAGCAGTTCTTC. Translation: CASSLRQANYNEQFF.

This clonotype was counted once. As DNA, the CDR3 is TGTGCCAGCAGCGCCACGGGACGGGGGATCTATGGCTACACCTTC. Amino acids: CASSATGRGIYGYTF. V and J are TRBV9 and TRBJ1-2, with a possible D match to TRBD1 (5 bases). Trimming took 3 bases from V and 4 from J, leaving 16 bases between them. The length of the CDR3 is 15 residues. Germline assignment: CDR1 SGDLS and CDR2 YYNGEE. Based on the CDR3 plus reference TRBV9 and TRBJ1-2, the full variable domain is DSGVTQTPKHLITATGQRVTLRCSPRSGDLSVYWYQQSLDQGLQFLIQYYNGEERAKGNILERFSAQQFPDLHSELNLSSLELGDSALYFCASSATGRGIYGYTFGSGTRLTVV.

V gene TRBV5-8 combines with J gene TRBJ1-1; D not certain. This CDR3 contains 15 residues. Germline V lookup: CDR1 SGHTS, CDR2 YDEGEE. Trimming removed 5 bases at V and 0 bases at J, with 14 bases between. CDR3 sequence: CASRGRELLNTEAFF. CDR3 DNA: TGTGCCAGCAGGGGGAGGGAGCTTCTGAACACTGAAGCTTTCTTT.

There are a few counts of this clonotype. The chain links TRBV19 to TRBJ2-7, with TRBD1 as a possible D gene (6 bases). Germline assignment: CDR1 LNHDA and CDR2 SQIVND (reference sequence). V was clipped by 3 bases and J by 1 base, with 10 bases between them. CDR3 length: 14 amino acids. The CDR3 bases are TGTGCCAGTAGTATTTCTACAGGGTCCTACGAGCAGTACGTC. Translation gives CASSISTGSYEQYV.

The chain recombines TRBV7-9 with TRBJ2-7; a weak D match, TRBD1 (6 bases). Germline V lookup: CDR1 SEHNR, CDR2 FQNEAQ (reference sequence). The CDR3 loop spans 14 amino acids. The V and J ends lost 1 base and 7 bases respectively, with 14 bases between them. CDR3 in amino acids: CASSLGAGVWEQYV. In nucleotides, the CDR3 is TGTGCCAGCAGCTTAGGGGCAGGGGTTTGGGAGCAGTACGTC.

The chain has TRBV20-1 and TRBJ1-4, with a possible D match to TRBD1 (6 bases). Germline CDR1 is DFQATT and CDR2 is SNEGSKA (reference sequence). The CDR3 has 15 residues. V dropped 0 bases and J dropped 6 bases, with 14 bases sitting between them. The CDR3 reads CSAREGGSLDEKLFF. In DNA form, the CDR3 reads TGCAGTGCTAGAGAAGGGGGGAGCCTCGATGAAAAACTGTTTTTT.

This chain links TRBV10-3 with TRBJ2-7; the match to TRBD1 covers 8 bases. This CDR3 has 13 residues. V trimming: 7 bases; J trimming: 2 bases; junction bases outside the gene matches: 4. The V gene's germline CDR1 is ENHRY and CDR2 SYGVKD. CDR3 sequence reads: CAITEQGAYEQYF. The CDR3 DNA reads as TGTGCCATCACTGAACAGGGGGCCTACGAGCAGTACTTC.

V gene TRBV24-1 combines with J gene TRBJ2-1, with 11 bases identical to TRBD2. J was trimmed by 7 bases and V by 6 bases; bases with no gene match: 10. There are 16 residues in the CDR3. CDR1 is KGHDR and CDR2 is SFDVKD in the germline V gene. The CDR3 DNA sequence: TGTGCCACCAGTAAGTCTAGCGGGAGGAGGCGGAATGAGCAGTTCTTC. Translating gives CATSKSSGRRRNEQFF.

Concerning this clonotype: At one of its ends the junction is not consistent with the germline gene, which may arise from a read error. This chain links TRBV12-3 or TRBV12-4 with TRBJ1-2; D may be TRBD1 (5 bases). The CDR3 loop spans 15 amino acids. The CDR3 sequence is CSSSLGGGTNYGYTF. Here the CDR3 DNA reads TGTTCCAGCAGTTTAGGCGGGGGAACTAACTATGGCTACACCTTC.

This chain uses TRBV19 with TRBJ1-2, with D perhaps TRBD1 (6 bases). CDR1 LNHDA and CDR2 SQIVND come from the germline V gene (reference sequence). The V gene lost 4 bases and the J gene lost 4 bases, with 10 bases spanning the gap. The CDR3 has 13 residues. The CDR3 bases are TGTGCCAGTAGTACCCGGACAGCCTATGGCTACACCTTC. It encodes CASSTRTAYGYTF.

This clonotype showed up many times. V usage is TRBV7-9 and J usage is TRBJ1-4, with TRBD1 matching 7 bases. Germline V gives CDR1 SEHNR, CDR2 FQNEAQ (reference sequence). V gave up 6 bases and J gave up 8 bases; unmatched junction bases: 6. This CDR3 is 13 amino acids long. DNA of the CDR3: TGTGCCAGCAGGTCAGGGGGAAAGGAAAAACTGTTTTTT. Residues: CASRSGGKEKLFF. The entire variable domain, with the rest obtained from reference TRBV7-9 and TRBJ1-4, is as follows: DTGVSQNPRHKITKRGQNVTFRCDPISEHNRLYWYRQTLGQGPEFLTYFQNEAQLEKSRLLSDRFSAERPKGSFSTLEIQRTEQGDSAMYLCASRSGGKEKLFFGSGTQLSVL.

Only a few counts were recorded for this clonotype. The CDR3 nucleotides read TGCGCCAGCAGCCAAATGGACAGCTCGCAAATAGGCTACACCTTC. Translation gives CASSQMDSSQIGYTF. V and J are TRBV4-1 and TRBJ1-2; D perhaps matches TRBD1 (6 bases). The CDR3 is 15 residues long. The V gene's germline CDR1 is MGHRA and CDR2 YSYEKL. With 2 bases removed from V and 8 bases from J, the gap between germline ends came to 18 bases.

The rearrangement links TRBV20-1 to TRBJ1-2, with TRBD1 matching 8 bases. This CDR3 has 14 residues. V lost 3 bases and J lost 7; bases outside the gene matches: 10. Germline V gives CDR1 DFQATT, CDR2 SNEGSKA (reference sequence). The CDR3 DNA follows: TGCAGTGCTAGGGACAGGGTAACCAATTTTGGCTACACCTTC. Residues: CSARDRVTNFGYTF.

The J gene is TRBJ2-1, the V gene TRBV29-1, with D uncertain. Germline CDR1 and CDR2: SQVTM and ANQGSEA. The V gene lost 7 bases and the J gene lost 0 bases, with 4 bases spanning the gap. The CDR3 is made up of 11 amino acids. The CDR3 DNA follows: TGCAGCGCCCTCTCCTACAATGAGCAGTTCTTC. This encodes CSALSYNEQFF.

This clonotype was counted between two and nine times. The gene calls are TRBV7-8 and TRBJ2-2; TRBD1 matches 10 bases. With 2 bases clipped from V and 7 bases from J, the junction kept 16 bases outside the gene matches. Germline V gives CDR1 SGHVS, CDR2 FQNEAQ. This CDR3 is built from 19 residues. CDR3: CASSLYRLSWDRGVGELFF. CDR3 DNA sequence: TGTGCCAGCAGCTTATACCGCCTATCGTGGGACAGGGGTGTCGGGGAGCTGTTTTTT.

The J gene is TRBJ2-7, the V gene TRBV20-1; TRBD2 matches at 8 bases. J gave up 1 base and V 1 base, and 9 bases lay outside the gene matches. Germline lookup yields CDR1 DFQATT and CDR2 SNEGSKA (reference sequence). This CDR3 spans 16 amino acids. The CDR3 reads CSARVRGLGESYEQYF. CDR3 DNA sequence: TGCAGTGCTAGAGTGCGGGGACTAGGGGAATCCTACGAGCAGTACTTC.

The chain uses TRBV7-2 and TRBJ2-3; D is undetermined. V shed 5 bases and J shed 6 bases, with 12 bases lying between them. The germline CDR1 and CDR2 sequences are SGHTA and FQGNSA. The CDR3 has 13 amino acids. For the CDR3, the DNA is TGTGCCAGCAGCAGTGACCCCCCCGATACGCAGTATTTT. Translation: CASSSDPPDTQYF.

This chain uses TRBV28 with TRBJ2-5; 11 nucleotides agree with TRBD1. CDR1 is MDHEN, CDR2 SYDVKM, per germline. This CDR3 contains 15 residues. Trimming cost V 6 bases and J 5 bases; bases outside gene matches: 8. The CDR3 loop is CASRHSGTGGETQYF. The CDR3 DNA reads as TGTGCCAGCAGACATTCCGGGACAGGGGGGGAGACCCAGTACTTC.

This clonotype was detected ten times or more. V gene TRBV7-2 combines with J gene TRBJ2-7, with 12 bases that match TRBD2. V shed 6 bases, J shed 1 base, and the junction held 4 bases outside the gene matches. CDR3 length equals 15 residues. Germline CDR1 is SGHTA and CDR2 is FQGNSA. CDR3 residues: CASRFGLAGSYEQYF. Here the CDR3 DNA reads TGTGCCAGCAGATTTGGACTAGCGGGGTCCTACGAGCAGTACTTC. The whole variable domain, remainder taken from reference TRBV7-2 and TRBJ2-7, is GAGVSQSPSNKVTEKGKDVELRCDPISGHTALYWYRQSLGQGLEFLIYFQGNSAPDKSGLPSDRFSAERTGGSVSTLTIQRTQQEDSAVYLCASRFGLAGSYEQYFGPGTRLTVT.

This clonotype was detected ten times or more. The genes are TRBV12-3 or TRBV12-4 and TRBJ2-1; 8 bases fit TRBD2. This CDR3 has 16 amino acids. J was trimmed by 8 bases and V by 4 bases; bases with no gene match: 13. The CDR3 is CASSSQVAGGSDEQFF. Here the CDR3 DNA reads TGTGCCAGCAGTTCCCAGGTGGCGGGAGGCAGCGATGAGCAGTTCTTC.

This clonotype was found a few times. The rearrangement joins TRBV3-1 to TRBJ2-2; D unresolved. Germline CDR1 reads LGHDT; CDR2 reads YNNKEL (reference sequence). Trimming took off 2 bases at V and 1 base at J, with 5 bases between the two ends. This CDR3 comprises 14 residues. The CDR3 region has the DNA TGTGCCAGCAGCCAACCTATGAACACCGGGGAGCTGTTTTTT. It yields the protein CASSQPMNTGELFF. Based on the CDR3 plus reference TRBV3-1 and TRBJ2-2, the full variable domain is DTAVSQTPKYLVTQMGNDKSIKCEQNLGHDTMYWYKQDSKKFLKIMFSYNNKELIINETVPNRFSPKSPDKAHLNLHINSLELGDSAVYFCASSQPMNTGELFFGEGSRLTVL.

The chain links TRBV24-1 to TRBJ2-1; 16 bases map to TRBD2. V shed 3 bases, J shed 4 bases, and the junction held 5 bases outside the gene matches. The germline CDR1 and CDR2 sequences are KGHDR and SFDVKD. This CDR3 is built from 18 residues. DNA of the CDR3: TGTGCCACCAGTGATGCGGGACTAGCGGGAGGGGGATACAATGAGCAGTTCTTC. Its translation is CATSDAGLAGGGYNEQFF.

The chain recombines TRBV20-1 with TRBJ2-7, with TRBD1 identical over 7 bases. V lost 6 bases, J lost 7 bases, and 12 bases stayed unmatched. Germline CDR1 and CDR2: DFQATT and SNEGSKA (reference sequence). The CDR3 has 13 residues. CDR3 residues: CSARKGQTAEQYF. CDR3 DNA: TGCAGTGCCCGCAAGGGACAGACCGCTGAGCAGTACTTC.

V and J are TRBV19 and TRBJ2-1, with 9 nucleotides matching TRBD2. Trimming took 3 bases from V and 2 from J; bases not matched to a gene: 5. The length of the CDR3 is 16 residues. The germline gives CDR1 LNHDA, CDR2 SQIVND (reference sequence). CDR3 bases: TGTGCCAGTAGTATGATAGCGGGAGATCCCTACAATGAGCAGTTCTTC. Translating it yields CASSMIAGDPYNEQFF.